This TCR beta chain was sequenced for a study of immune heterogeneity within non-small cell lung tumors (dated by TCRdb to the late 2010s). In the study overall: By histology, a few squamous cell carcinomas, around 10 non-squamous carcinomas and 1 tumor not otherwise specified were included. TCR repertoires were analyzed from fewer than 70 tumor loci of some 15 patients, whereas transcriptome data were available for only approximately 47 loci from more than ten patients. The study combined whole-exome sequencing, RNA-seq and TCR beta repertoire sequencing of multiple spatially distinct regions from each NSCLC tumor to examine intratumoral immune heterogeneity. Neoantigen binding to each patient's HLA alleles was predicted with netMHCpan-3.0 for mutant peptides of 8 to 11 amino acids. What the study reported, not specific to this receptor: Individual patients mostly had different high-frequency TCR beta clonotypes. Local T-cell repertoire clonality showed a statistically significant but moderate positive correlation with local tumor mutational burden (R 0.3 to 0.35). Within a patient, the same dominant CDR3B clonotypes appeared at multiple loci, but different tumor locations also contained unique high-frequency clones.

For the TCR template, genomic DNA was extracted from bulk tumor tissue, and 600 ng of gDNA was amplified for each sample. Multiple biopsies per primary tumor were taken during surgery, spaced as far apart as possible within the tumor mass. The study cohort was described as untreated and was composed of newly diagnosed NSCLC cases undergoing curative surgery. Donors were approximately 15 newly diagnosed non-small cell lung cancer patients undergoing surgery with curative intent. Two independent pathologists examined the resected tumor masses. Only high-quality DNA and RNA samples were carried forward to sequencing. Compared with germline, V lacks 5 bases and J lacks 1 base; bases without a gene match: 4. The germline V gene (reference sequence) provides CDR1 LNHDA and CDR2 SQIVND. Measured from the cysteine to the phenylalanine, the CDR3 is 15 residues long. Of all the DNA, just the CDR3 is kept, 45 bases in frame from base 1.

This clonotype was counted many times. The antigen it binds to is not known. Within one base of it there is no much larger clone, and no base qualities were kept. The TCR beta CDR3 region was amplified with a multiplex PCR system whose first round ran for approximately 10 cycles using 32 V-gene forward primers and 13 J-gene reverse primers. A QIAGEN Multiplex PCR Kit was used for first-round PCR, and the primer sequences were filed in Chinese patent CN105087789A. Illumina universal primers were added in a second PCR round performed with the Phusion High-Fidelity PCR Kit. TCR libraries were paired-end sequenced at 151 bp read length on the Illumina HiSeq X Ten platform. On the authors' methods: Cutadapt removed reads without multiplex PCR primers, PEAR merged read pairs, and MiXCR with default settings called CDR3 regions. Repertoire diversity used Shannon entropy, and clonality was computed as one minus Shannon entropy divided by ln of productive unique sequence count. Clonotypes present at frequencies of at least 0.5% were defined as dominant or high-frequency T-cell clones. TCRdb reprocessed the public reads (quality trimming at Q25 with fastp, clone calling with MiXCR) and kept in-frame beta chains. Duplicate CDR3 protein sequences are folded into a single record with the most common DNA and genes. The V and J calls reflect TCRdb's pipeline rather than the authors' work. This sample has roughly 13,000 distinct CDR3 sequences in its table, and 20% to 25% of those were observed once. Of the sample, around 15% is held by the ten largest clones.

What was sequenced was lung tumor tissue. The receptor chain draws on TRBV19 and TRBJ2-3; 9 central bases correspond to TRBD1. This receptor was taken from a man in his fifties or sixties with non-small cell lung cancer. The CDR3 reads CASSPRTGGTDTQYF. The DNA is as follows: TGTGCCAGTAGTCCCCGGACAGGGGGCACAGATACGCAGTATTTT.